This entry lists 17 T cell receptor beta chains sequenced from one sample in a study of shared clonotypes between healthy human individuals. As defined, naive CD8 cells were CD45RO-negative and positively selected for CCR7, with terminally differentiated effector memory CD45RA+ cells excluded. The data were produced by immunoSEQ multiplex PCR, yet TCRdb's version contains in-frame clones alone and is incomplete. Altogether 2 million to 2.5 million clones are present, about 94% being singletons, with the ten largest covering 1.1%. Sequenced input: naive CD8+ T cells sorted from blood. The receptor set was obtained from a man aged 18 to 29 in good health.

The V call is TRBV27, the J call TRBJ2-3; tentative D call: TRBD1 (6 bases). Germline V gives CDR1 MNHEY, CDR2 SMNVEV (reference sequence). This CDR3 region has 16 residues. Trimming pared 5 bases from V and 2 bases from J, leaving 17 bases between. The CDR3 sequence is CASSPGQSGITDTQYF. The CDR3 coding sequence is TGTGCCAGCAGTCCAGGACAGTCGGGTATCACAGATACGCAGTATTTT.

This chain links TRBV30 with TRBJ2-7; possibly TRBD1 for D (6 bases). V lost 3 bases and J lost 3, with 12 bases in between. Germline V gives CDR1 GTSNPN, CDR2 SVGIG (reference sequence). The CDR3 sequence is 13 residues long. The CDR3 loop reads CAWSLGHLYEQYF. In DNA form, the CDR3 reads TGTGCCTGGAGCCTGGGACACCTCTACGAGCAGTACTTC.

The chain has TRBV27 and TRBJ2-7, with unresolved D. Germline values: CDR1 MNHEY, CDR2 SMNVEV (reference sequence). The V end lost 0 bases, the J end lost 1 base, and 16 bases lay between the germline ends. The length of the CDR3 is 17 residues. CDR3 region: CASSLSGLAPLSYEQYF. CDR3 nucleotide sequence: TGTGCCAGCAGTTTATCCGGCTTGGCGCCTTTGTCCTACGAGCAGTACTTC.

The chain recombines TRBV28 with TRBJ2-7, with D possibly TRBD1 on 6 matching bases. The germline gives CDR1 MDHEN, CDR2 SYDVKM. The CDR3 length is 14 residues. The V gene lost 3 bases and the J gene lost 3 bases, with 12 bases spanning the gap. In DNA form, the CDR3 reads TGTGCCAGCAGTTTTGGACAGTATAACTACGAGCAGTACTTC. Its translation: CASSFGQYNYEQYF.

About this clone: The junction differs from germline at one of its ends, possibly a read error. CDR3 in DNA: TGCGCAAGCAGCCATGGGATTGAAGCTTTCTTT. This codes for CASSHGIEAFF. J is TRBJ1-1 and V is TRBV4-1; no firm D call. Germline V gene lookup returns CDR1 MGHRA and CDR2 YSYEKL. This CDR3 has 11 residues.

A single count supports this clone. V usage is TRBV10-1 and J usage is TRBJ1-1, with 8 bases fitting TRBD1. Germline V CDR1 and CDR2: WNHNN, SYGVQD (reference sequence). This CDR3 has 13 amino acids. The V gene end was trimmed by 10 bases and the J gene end by 8 bases; junction bases not matched to a gene: 12. For the CDR3, the DNA is TGCGCCAACATACGAAGACAGGGGAGGGAAGCTTTCTTT. Translated: CANIRRQGREAFF.

The rearrangement links TRBV5-4 to TRBJ1-1, with D possibly TRBD1 on 6 matching bases. The CDR3 extends over 13 amino acids. Per germline, CDR1 SGHNT and CDR2 YYREEE (reference sequence). Trimming left V 4 bases short and J 4 bases short, with 11 bases between. The CDR3 bases are TGTGCCAGCAGCCCCAGGGGTAGCACTGAAGCTTTCTTT. Protein product: CASSPRGSTEAFF.

The count of this clone is one. The chain links TRBV27 to TRBJ2-7; 7 bases line up with TRBD1. This CDR3 spans 13 amino acids. The trim removed 5 bases at V and 5 bases at J, leaving 6 bases unmatched. From germline, CDR1 is MNHEY and CDR2 SMNVEV (reference sequence). The CDR3: CASSTTGVDEQYF. CDR3 sequence (DNA): TGTGCCAGCAGTACCACAGGGGTAGACGAGCAGTACTTC.

This clone was seen only once. The CDR3 nucleotides read TGTGCCAGCAGCCTTACCGGGACTAGCGTTTACAATGAGCAGTTCTTC. This sequence encodes CASSLTGTSVYNEQFF. The chain carries TRBV7-8 and TRBJ2-1; 10 bases are a match to TRBD2. This CDR3 spans 16 amino acids. Losses at the gene ends were 5 bases for V and 4 bases for J; bases not matched to a gene: 8. The germline V gene has CDR1 SGHVS and CDR2 FQNEAQ.

This clone was picked up one time. An end of the junction differs from the germline gene, which may be a read error. The gene calls are TRBV7-7 and TRBJ1-2, with 8 bases matching TRBD1. The CDR3 extends over 14 amino acids. Germline V gene data show CDR1 as SSHAT and CDR2 as FNYEAQ (reference sequence). CDR3 DNA: TGTGCTAGCAGGGGCAACAGGGGGTTTTATGGCTACACCTTC. Its protein is CASRGNRGFYGYTF.

The chain recombines TRBV13 with TRBJ2-2, with 9 positions matching TRBD1. After removal of 5 bases from V and 7 bases from J, the junction contained 5 bases not matched to a gene. The CDR3 has 14 residues. Per germline, CDR1 PRHDT and CDR2 FYEKMQ (reference sequence). CDR3 bases: TGTGCCAGCAGCCCACAGGGGGCTGGCGGGGAGCTGTTTTTT. The encoded protein is CASSPQGAGGELFF.

V and J are TRBV29-1 and TRBJ2-3; possibly TRBD1 for D (6 bases). Germline CDR1 and CDR2: SQVTM and ANQGSEA. V shed 1 base and J shed 2 bases, with 10 bases lying between them. This CDR3 has 14 amino acids. CDR3 in amino acids: CSVEGTDLTDTQYF. CDR3 nucleotide sequence: TGCAGCGTTGAAGGGACAGATCTCACAGATACGCAGTATTTT.

A note on this clone: Other DNA variants within this sample encode the same CDR3. The chain recombines TRBV7-6 with TRBJ2-7, with 7 nucleotides matching TRBD1. The germline CDR1 and CDR2 sequences are SGHVS and FNYEAQ. This CDR3 is 14 amino acids long. After removal of 1 base from V and 4 bases from J, the junction contained 4 bases not matched to a gene. CDR3 bases: TGTGCCAGCAGCTTAGGAGGGGGCGGGTACGAGCAGTACTTC. Translated: CASSLGGGGYEQYF.

This clone was observed a single time. The V gene is TRBV7-9, the J gene TRBJ1-5, with a tentative D call TRBD1 (5 bases). Trimming took off 2 bases at V and 0 bases at J, with 20 bases between the two ends. Looked up from germline, CDR1 is SEHNR and CDR2 is FQNEAQ (reference sequence). The CDR3 is made up of 19 amino acids. The CDR3 spells CASSLWPAVEGYSNQPQHF. CDR3 nucleotide sequence: TGTGCCAGCAGCTTATGGCCAGCCGTGGAGGGGTATAGCAATCAGCCCCAGCATTTT.

V and J are TRBV19 and TRBJ2-7; D unclear. V dropped 2 bases and J dropped 1 base, with 12 bases sitting between them. CDR3 size: 15 residues. Germline CDR1 LNHDA, CDR2 SQIVND (reference sequence). The CDR3 nucleotides are TGTGCCAGTAGTATACCGGGCGAAAATTCCTACGAGCAGTACTTC. Translated, it gives CASSIPGENSYEQYF.

The chain recombines TRBV28 with TRBJ2-5; TRBD1 matches 9 bases. V lost 3 bases and J lost 4; bases outside the gene matches: 6. CDR1 is MDHEN and CDR2 is SYDVKM in the germline V gene. This CDR3 spans 15 amino acids. The CDR3 loop is CASSFRDRAVETQYF. The CDR3 DNA sequence: TGTGCCAGCAGTTTCCGGGACAGGGCAGTAGAGACCCAGTACTTC. Based on the CDR3 plus reference TRBV28 and TRBJ2-5, the full variable domain is DVKVTQSSRYLVKRTGEKVFLECVQDMDHENMFWYRQDPGLGLRLIYFSYDVKMKEKGDIPEGYSVSREKKERFSLILESASTNQTSMYLCASSFRDRAVETQYFGPGTRLLVL.

The chain is built from TRBV29-1 and TRBJ2-1; 8 bases line up with TRBD2. J lost 4 bases, V lost 3 bases, and 8 bases had no gene match. Germline V gives CDR1 SQVTM, CDR2 ANQGSEA. This CDR3 is 15 amino acids long. The CDR3 protein is CSVDGTRTLYNEQFF. Here the CDR3 DNA reads TGCAGCGTTGATGGGACTAGGACCCTTTACAATGAGCAGTTCTTC.